What follows are 24 T cell receptor beta chains derived from one specimen sequenced in a study of PD-L1 blockade in urothelial cancer. The repertoire was sequenced with immunoSEQ multiplex PCR; TCRdb's copy has only in-frame clones and lacks some. The sample has tens of thousands of clones, 84% seen once. Described time point: pretreatment peripheral blood. This specimen was PBMCs, taken around atezolizumab (anti-PD-L1) treatment. The source of these receptors is a man in his 60s with urothelial cancer.

This chain uses TRBV11-2 with TRBJ1-1; tentative D call: TRBD1 (5 bases). Germline V CDR1 and CDR2: SGHAT, FQNNGV. The CDR3 has 14 amino acids. The V end was cut by 1 base, the J end by 1 base, with 7 bases between. CDR3 coding DNA: TGTGCCAGCAGCTTAGCGGGGGGGAACACTGAAGCTTTCTTT. Translating it yields CASSLAGGNTEAFF.

The V call is TRBV27, the J call TRBJ1-2; 8 nucleotides align to TRBD1. Germline CDR1 MNHEY, CDR2 SMNVEV (reference sequence). Losses at the gene ends were 4 bases for V and 7 bases for J; bases not matched to a gene: 14. The CDR3 extends over 16 amino acids. The CDR3 DNA reads TGTGCCAGCAGTTGGGGGCTAGACAGGGGTTTCAGTGGCTACACCTTC. Encoded protein: CASSWGLDRGFSGYTF.

This chain connects TRBV29-1 to TRBJ2-1, with 7 nucleotides matching TRBD1. V lost 5 bases, J lost 8 bases, and 18 bases stayed unmatched. This CDR3 contains 16 residues. The germline gives CDR1 SQVTM, CDR2 ANQGSEA. CDR3 coding DNA: TGCAGCGTTTGGGGTGGTTTAGGGGGCAGGGGCGATGAGCAGTTCTTC. As protein: CSVWGGLGGRGDEQFF.

Written as DNA, the CDR3 is TGTGCCAGTCTCCGAATAGGGGGTTCTTCACCCCTCCACTTT. This gives the protein CASLRIGGSSPLHF. The V gene is TRBV27, the J gene TRBJ1-6; possible D gene TRBD1, 6 bases. Per germline, CDR1 MNHEY and CDR2 SMNVEV (reference sequence). There are 14 residues in the CDR3. The V end lost 9 bases, the J end lost 9 bases, and 18 bases lay between the germline ends.

The V call is TRBV4-1, the J call TRBJ2-5; a weak D match, TRBD1 (7 bases). CDR1 is MGHRA, CDR2 YSYEKL, per germline. CDR3 length equals 15 residues. Trimming shortened V by 4 bases and J by 5 bases, and 17 bases separated the two germline ends. This CDR3 is CASSPAPAGGETQYF. The CDR3 bases are TGCGCCAGCAGCCCAGCGCCCGCAGGGGGGGAGACCCAGTACTTC.

The V call is TRBV6-5, the J call TRBJ2-7; D might be TRBD2 (6 bases). V gave up 2 bases and J gave up 3 bases, with 14 bases separating them. The CDR3 contains 15 residues. Looked up from germline, CDR1 is MNHEY and CDR2 is SVGAGI. CDR3 region: CASSYNRLGGYEQYF. The CDR3, as DNA: TGTGCCAGCAGTTACAATCGCTTGGGGGGCTACGAGCAGTACTTC.

V gene TRBV28 combines with J gene TRBJ1-1; 11 bases agree with TRBD1. CDR1 is MDHEN and CDR2 is SYDVKM in the germline V gene. The CDR3 contains 14 residues. Germline trimming cut 8 bases from V and 0 bases from J; bases unmatched to any gene: 2. This CDR3 is CASGQGALNTEAFF. CDR3 DNA: TGTGCCAGCGGACAGGGGGCCCTGAACACTGAAGCTTTCTTT.

This chain uses TRBV7-9 with TRBJ2-5; TRBD1 is a possible D gene (5 bases). Germline V CDR1 and CDR2: SEHNR, FQNEAQ (reference sequence). The CDR3 has 13 amino acids. V was clipped by 3 bases and J by 5 bases, with 10 bases between them. CDR3 in amino acids: CASSLTDKETQYF. The CDR3 DNA reads as TGTGCCAGCAGCTTGACAGATAAGGAGACCCAGTACTTC.

CDR3 nucleotides: TGCAGCGGCGGGGAAGAGACCCAGTACTTC. This translates into CSGGEETQYF. The chain uses TRBV29-1 and TRBJ2-5; possible D gene TRBD2, 6 bases. The CDR3 contains 10 residues. Germline V gene sequence: CDR1 SQVTM, CDR2 ANQGSEA. V shed 7 bases and J shed 3 bases, with 6 bases lying between them.

V usage is TRBV5-1 and J usage is TRBJ2-5; 8 bases are shared with TRBD2. V lost 3 bases to trimming and J lost 1 base; unmatched junction nucleotides: 2. The CDR3 totals 14 residues. Germline V lookup: CDR1 SGHRS, CDR2 YFSETQ. The CDR3 coding sequence is TGCGCCAGCAGCTCCGGGACTAGCCAAGAGACCCAGTACTTC. It codes for CASSSGTSQETQYF.

The chain uses TRBV4-1 and TRBJ2-1; 7 bases fit TRBD2. Germline CDR1 reads MGHRA; CDR2 reads YSYEKL. With V trimmed by 4 bases and J by 6 bases, 12 bases remained unmatched. There are 16 residues in the CDR3. The DNA of the CDR3 is TGCGCCAGCAGCCGGGGGGAGGGTCCTTGGGCCAATGAGCAGTTCTTC. The encoded protein is CASSRGEGPWANEQFF.

V and J are TRBV2 and TRBJ2-1; 15 positions agree with TRBD2. This CDR3 comprises 16 residues. V shed 0 bases, J shed 6 bases, and the junction held 0 bases outside the gene matches. The germline V gene encodes CDR1 SNHLY and CDR2 FYNNEI. In DNA form, the CDR3 reads TGTGCCAGCAGTGAAGCGGGACTAGCGGGAGGCAATGAGCAGTTCTTC. Its translation: CASSEAGLAGGNEQFF.

This chain links TRBV5-5 with TRBJ2-7, with 9 nucleotides matching TRBD2. This CDR3 is 16 amino acids long. Germline V gives CDR1 SGHKS, CDR2 YYEKEE (reference sequence). Unmatched junction bases numbered 6, after V lost 0 bases and J lost 2 bases. CDR3 amino acids: CASSLEAAGGAYEQYF. For the CDR3, the DNA is TGTGCCAGCAGCTTGGAAGCTGCGGGAGGGGCCTACGAGCAGTACTTC.

This clone occurred a few times. This sequence joins TRBV27 and TRBJ1-5, with a weak D call TRBD1 (6 bases). CDR1 is MNHEY and CDR2 is SMNVEV in the germline V gene (reference sequence). V lost 2 bases and J lost 2, with 13 bases in between. The CDR3 totals 16 residues. CDR3 protein: CASSLGGAYGNQPQHF. DNA of the CDR3: TGTGCCAGCAGTTTAGGGGGGGCGTACGGCAATCAGCCCCAGCATTTT.

CDR3 DNA sequence: TGTGCCAGCAGCTCCCGCGGGAGGGGGAATGGCTACACCTTC. Protein product: CASSSRGRGNGYTF. V and J are TRBV7-6 and TRBJ1-2; tentative D call: TRBD1 (6 bases). The V and J ends lost 4 bases and 6 bases respectively, with 15 bases between them. CDR3 length equals 14 residues. The V gene's germline CDR1 is SGHVS and CDR2 FNYEAQ.

The V call is TRBV9, the J call TRBJ1-2; 9 nucleotides align to TRBD1. The germline CDR1 and CDR2 sequences are SGDLS and YYNGEE. The CDR3 runs to 18 residues. J gave up 1 base and V 3 bases, and 13 bases lay outside the gene matches. CDR3 sequence: CASSGQVGTGPFNYGYTF. CDR3 DNA sequence: TGTGCCAGCAGCGGCCAGGTCGGGACAGGGCCATTTAACTATGGCTACACCTTC. Filled out from reference TRBV9 and TRBJ1-2, the complete variable domain reads DSGVTQTPKHLITATGQRVTLRCSPRSGDLSVYWYQQSLDQGLQFLIQYYNGEERAKGNILERFSAQQFPDLHSELNLSSLELGDSALYFCASSGQVGTGPFNYGYTFGSGTRLTVV.

This clone was recorded only once. A junction end diverges from the germline sequence, so it may reflect a read error. The chain links TRBV7-7 to TRBJ2-1; 7 bases are a match to TRBD2. Germline lookup yields CDR1 SSHAT and CDR2 FNYEAQ (reference sequence). CDR3 size: 17 residues. The CDR3: CASSLRIREGGYNEQFF. CDR3 in DNA: TGTGCTAGCAGCTTAAGGATTAGGGAGGGCGGTTACAATGAGCAGTTCTTC.

The chain couples TRBV5-1 to TRBJ2-1; 10 nucleotides align to TRBD2. The CDR3 has 16 residues. Trimming removed 0 bases from V and 8 bases from J; junction bases left unmatched: 8. Germline assignment: CDR1 SGHRS and CDR2 YFSETQ. CDR3 coding DNA: TGCGCCAGCAGCTTGGTAGAAGCGGGAGGGAGGGATGAGCAGTTCTTC. Amino acids: CASSLVEAGGRDEQFF.

CDR3 DNA: TGTGCCAGCAGTTTAGCAGCGGGAGTGGGAAATGAGCAGTTCTTC. Translating gives CASSLAAGVGNEQFF. This chain connects TRBV28 to TRBJ2-1, with TRBD2 matching 8 bases. After removal of 2 bases from V and 7 bases from J, the junction contained 7 bases not matched to a gene. The germline gives CDR1 MDHEN, CDR2 SYDVKM. The CDR3 runs 15 residues.

This clone has a handful of counts. The chain employs TRBV28 and TRBJ2-1; 9 bases are a match to TRBD2. This CDR3 comprises 13 residues. Trimming removed 7 bases from V and 5 bases from J; junction bases left unmatched: 3. Germline V gene lookup returns CDR1 MDHEN and CDR2 SYDVKM. Here the CDR3 DNA reads TGTGCCAGCACGCGGGAGGGCCACAATGAGCAGTTCTTC. It codes for CASTREGHNEQFF.

The chain recombines TRBV7-9 with TRBJ2-7; maybe TRBD1 (5 bases). With 3 bases removed from V and 2 bases from J, the gap between germline ends came to 14 bases. Per germline, CDR1 SEHNR and CDR2 FQNEAQ (reference sequence). This CDR3 contains 15 residues. CDR3 sequence (DNA): TGTGCCAGCAGCTTTGGTCAGGGAAACCCCTACGAGCAGTACTTC. Residues: CASSFGQGNPYEQYF.

This chain connects TRBV30 to TRBJ2-1; D perhaps matches TRBD2 (6 bases). CDR3 length: 13 amino acids. V was trimmed by 2 bases and J by 7 bases, leaving 12 bases between them. Germline V gene data show CDR1 as GTSNPN and CDR2 as SVGIG (reference sequence). CDR3 in amino acids: CAWSRALANEQFF. As DNA, the CDR3 is TGTGCCTGGAGTCGAGCGCTAGCGAATGAGCAGTTCTTC.

This clone has a handful of counts. The chain has TRBV7-6 and TRBJ2-7, with D maybe TRBD2 (7 bases). The CDR3 runs 16 residues. V was shortened by 6 bases and J by 3 bases, with 21 bases between the two germline ends. From germline, CDR1 is SGHVS and CDR2 FNYEAQ. The CDR3 reads CASRSVLKGGGYEQYF. The CDR3 DNA reads TGTGCCAGCAGGAGCGTTTTGAAGGGAGGGGGCTACGAGCAGTACTTC.

This clone was detected only a few times. The rearrangement links TRBV9 to TRBJ1-1, with D maybe TRBD1 (5 bases). Germline V gene lookup returns CDR1 SGDLS and CDR2 YYNGEE. V shed 3 bases and J shed 4 bases, with 10 bases lying between them. The CDR3 runs 13 residues. The CDR3 nucleotides are TGTGCCAGCAGCGGACAGTTGGGCACTGAAGCTTTCTTT. It encodes CASSGQLGTEAFF.